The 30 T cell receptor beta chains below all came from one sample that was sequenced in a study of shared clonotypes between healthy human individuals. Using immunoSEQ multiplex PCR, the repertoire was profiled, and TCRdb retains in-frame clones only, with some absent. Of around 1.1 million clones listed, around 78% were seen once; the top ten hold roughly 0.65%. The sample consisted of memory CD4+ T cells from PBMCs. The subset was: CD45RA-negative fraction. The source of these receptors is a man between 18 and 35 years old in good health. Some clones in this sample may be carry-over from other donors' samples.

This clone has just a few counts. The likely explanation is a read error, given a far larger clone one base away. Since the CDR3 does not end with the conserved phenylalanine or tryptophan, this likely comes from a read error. The CDR3 spells CAISRGGEGEAFL. The CDR3 DNA follows: TGTGCCATCTCGCGAGGGGGCGAGGGTGAAGCTTTCTTG. The V and J genes are TRBV10-3 and TRBJ1-1; 7 bases match TRBD1. This CDR3 comprises 13 residues. Germline lookup yields CDR1 ENHRY and CDR2 SYGVKD. J gave up 7 bases and V 8 bases, and 10 bases lay outside the gene matches.

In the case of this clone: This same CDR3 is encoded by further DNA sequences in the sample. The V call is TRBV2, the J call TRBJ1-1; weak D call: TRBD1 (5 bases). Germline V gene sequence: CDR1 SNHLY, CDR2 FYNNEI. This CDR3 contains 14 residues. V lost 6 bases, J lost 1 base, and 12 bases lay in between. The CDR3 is CASSLQGANTEAFF. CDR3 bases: TGTGCCAGCAGCCTCCAGGGAGCGAACACTGAAGCTTTCTTT.

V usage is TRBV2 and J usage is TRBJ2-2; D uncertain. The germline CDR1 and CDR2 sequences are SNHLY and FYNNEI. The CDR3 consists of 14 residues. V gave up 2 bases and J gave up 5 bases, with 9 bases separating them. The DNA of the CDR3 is TGTGCCAGCAGTGAAAGGGTTCGGACCGGGGAGCTGTTTTTT. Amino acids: CASSERVRTGELFF.

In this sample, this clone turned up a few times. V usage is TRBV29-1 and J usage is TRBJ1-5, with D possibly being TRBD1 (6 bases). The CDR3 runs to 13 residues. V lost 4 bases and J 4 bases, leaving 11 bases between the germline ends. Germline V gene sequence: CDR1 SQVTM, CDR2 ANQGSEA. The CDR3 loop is CSVARGVNQPQHF. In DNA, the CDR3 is TGCAGCGTTGCCAGGGGAGTAAATCAGCCCCAGCATTTT.

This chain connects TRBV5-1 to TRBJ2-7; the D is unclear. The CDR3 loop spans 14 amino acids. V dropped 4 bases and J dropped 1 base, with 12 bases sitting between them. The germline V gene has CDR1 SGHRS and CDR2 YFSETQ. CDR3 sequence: CASSPLSESYEQYF. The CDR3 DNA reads TGCGCCAGCAGCCCCCTCTCGGAATCCTACGAGCAGTACTTC. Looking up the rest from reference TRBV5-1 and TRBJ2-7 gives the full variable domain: KAGVTQTPRYLIKTRGQQVTLSCSPISGHRSVSWYQQTPGQGLQFLFEYFSETQRNKGNFPGRFSGRQFSNSRSEMNVSTLELGDSALYLCASSPLSESYEQYFGPGTRLTVT.

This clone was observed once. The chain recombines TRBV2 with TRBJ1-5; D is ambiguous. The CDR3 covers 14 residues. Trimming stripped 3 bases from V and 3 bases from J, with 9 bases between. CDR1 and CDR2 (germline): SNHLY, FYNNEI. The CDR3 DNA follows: TGTGCCAGCAGTGACCGCCAGAACAATCAGCCCCAGCATTTT. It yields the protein CASSDRQNNQPQHF.

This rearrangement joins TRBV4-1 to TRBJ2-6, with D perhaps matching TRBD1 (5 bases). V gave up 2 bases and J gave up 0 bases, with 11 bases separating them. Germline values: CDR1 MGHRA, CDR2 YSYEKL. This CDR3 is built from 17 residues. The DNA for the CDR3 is TGCGCCAGCAGCCAACTTGGACAAATCTCTGGGGCCAACGTCCTGACTTTC. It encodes CASSQLGQISGANVLTF.

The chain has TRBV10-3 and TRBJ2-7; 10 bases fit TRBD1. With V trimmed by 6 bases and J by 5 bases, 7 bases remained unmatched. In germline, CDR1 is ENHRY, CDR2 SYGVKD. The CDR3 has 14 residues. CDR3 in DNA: TGTGCCATCAGCCCGGGACAGGGGTACCACGAGCAGTACTTC. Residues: CAISPGQGYHEQYF.

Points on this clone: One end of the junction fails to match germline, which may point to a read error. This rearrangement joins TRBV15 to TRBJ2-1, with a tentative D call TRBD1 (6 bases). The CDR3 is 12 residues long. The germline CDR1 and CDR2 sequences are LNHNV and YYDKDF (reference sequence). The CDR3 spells CATSRGDNEQFF. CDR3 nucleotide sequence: TGTGCCACCAGCAGAGGGGACAACGAGCAGTTCTTC.

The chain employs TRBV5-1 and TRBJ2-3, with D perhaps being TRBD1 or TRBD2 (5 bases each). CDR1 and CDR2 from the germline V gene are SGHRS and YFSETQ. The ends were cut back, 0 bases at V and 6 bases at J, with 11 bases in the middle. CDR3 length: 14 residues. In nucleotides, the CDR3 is TGCGCCAGCAGCTTGGGAGGGGCTGGGGATACGCAGTATTTT. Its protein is CASSLGGAGDTQYF. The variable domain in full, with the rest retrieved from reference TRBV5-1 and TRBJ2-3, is KAGVTQTPRYLIKTRGQQVTLSCSPISGHRSVSWYQQTPGQGLQFLFEYFSETQRNKGNFPGRFSGRQFSNSRSEMNVSTLELGDSALYLCASSLGGAGDTQYFGPGTRLTVL.

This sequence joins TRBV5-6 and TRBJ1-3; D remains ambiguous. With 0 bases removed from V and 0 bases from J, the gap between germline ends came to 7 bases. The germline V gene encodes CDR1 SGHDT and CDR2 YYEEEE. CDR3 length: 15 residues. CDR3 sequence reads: CASSLGVASGNTIYF. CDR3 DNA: TGTGCCAGCAGCTTGGGGGTGGCCTCTGGAAACACCATATATTTT.

As DNA, the CDR3 is TGTGCCAGCAGCCAAGAGGACAGGGGAGGAAACACCATATATTTT. Translated, it gives CASSQEDRGGNTIYF. This chain joins TRBV14 and TRBJ1-3; 9 bases fit TRBD1. J was trimmed by 4 bases and V by 0 bases; bases with no gene match: 1. Germline V gene data show CDR1 as SGHDN and CDR2 as FVKESK. The CDR3 covers 15 residues.

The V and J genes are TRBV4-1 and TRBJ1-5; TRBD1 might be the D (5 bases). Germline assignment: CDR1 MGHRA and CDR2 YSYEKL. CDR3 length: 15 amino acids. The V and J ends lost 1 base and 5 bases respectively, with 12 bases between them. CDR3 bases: TGCGCCAGCAGCCAAGGGGACGGCGAGGATCAGCCCCAGCATTTT. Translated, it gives CASSQGDGEDQPQHF.

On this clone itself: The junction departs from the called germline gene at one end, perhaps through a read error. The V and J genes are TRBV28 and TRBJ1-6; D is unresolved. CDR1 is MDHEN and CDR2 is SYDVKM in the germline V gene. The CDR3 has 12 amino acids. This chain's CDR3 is CASSIPDGPRYF. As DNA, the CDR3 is TGTGCCAGCAGTATTCCCGACGGGCCGCGGTACTTT.

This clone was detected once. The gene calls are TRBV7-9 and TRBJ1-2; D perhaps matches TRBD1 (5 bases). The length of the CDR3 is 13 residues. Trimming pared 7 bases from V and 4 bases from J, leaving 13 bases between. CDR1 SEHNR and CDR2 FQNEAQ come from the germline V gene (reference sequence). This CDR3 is CASITSGGYGYTF. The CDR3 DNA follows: TGTGCCAGCATCACGTCCGGGGGCTATGGCTACACCTTC.

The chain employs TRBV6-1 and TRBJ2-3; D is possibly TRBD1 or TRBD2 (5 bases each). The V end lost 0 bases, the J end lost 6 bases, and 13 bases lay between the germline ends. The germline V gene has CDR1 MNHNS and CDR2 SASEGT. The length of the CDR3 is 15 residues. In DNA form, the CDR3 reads TGTGCCAGCAGTGAAGCACGGGACCTCCGGGATACGCAGTATTTT. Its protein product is CASSEARDLRDTQYF.

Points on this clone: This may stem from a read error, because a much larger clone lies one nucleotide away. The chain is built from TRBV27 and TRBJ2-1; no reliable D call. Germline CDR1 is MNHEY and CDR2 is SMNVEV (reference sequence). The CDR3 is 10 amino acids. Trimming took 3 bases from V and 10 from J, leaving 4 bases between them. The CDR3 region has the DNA TGTGCCAGCAGTTTCAGGGAGCAGTTCTTC. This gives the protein CASSFREQFF.

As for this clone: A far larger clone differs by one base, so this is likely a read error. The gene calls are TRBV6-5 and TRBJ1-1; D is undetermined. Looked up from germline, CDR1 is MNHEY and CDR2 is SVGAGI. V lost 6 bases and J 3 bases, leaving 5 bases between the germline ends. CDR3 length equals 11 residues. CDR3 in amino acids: CASRRDTEAFF. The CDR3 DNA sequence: TGTGCCAGCAGGAGGGACACTGAAGCTTTCTTT.

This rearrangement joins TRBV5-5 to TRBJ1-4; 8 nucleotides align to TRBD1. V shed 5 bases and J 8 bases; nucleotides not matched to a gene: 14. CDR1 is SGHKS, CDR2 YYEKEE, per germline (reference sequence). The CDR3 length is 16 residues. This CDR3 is CASSQGQGRHREKLFF. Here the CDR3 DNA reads TGTGCCAGCAGTCAAGGACAGGGCCGACATCGGGAAAAACTGTTTTTT.

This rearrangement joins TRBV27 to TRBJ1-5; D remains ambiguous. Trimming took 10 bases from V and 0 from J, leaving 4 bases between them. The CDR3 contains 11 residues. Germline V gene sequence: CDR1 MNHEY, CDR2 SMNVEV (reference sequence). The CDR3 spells CATNSNQPQHF. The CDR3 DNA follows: TGTGCCACCAATAGCAATCAGCCCCAGCATTTT.

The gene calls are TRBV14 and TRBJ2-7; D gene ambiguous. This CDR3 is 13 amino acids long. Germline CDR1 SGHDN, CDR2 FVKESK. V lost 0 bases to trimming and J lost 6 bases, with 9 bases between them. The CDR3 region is CASSQDFALEQYF. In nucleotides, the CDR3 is TGTGCCAGCAGCCAAGATTTTGCGCTCGAGCAGTACTTC.

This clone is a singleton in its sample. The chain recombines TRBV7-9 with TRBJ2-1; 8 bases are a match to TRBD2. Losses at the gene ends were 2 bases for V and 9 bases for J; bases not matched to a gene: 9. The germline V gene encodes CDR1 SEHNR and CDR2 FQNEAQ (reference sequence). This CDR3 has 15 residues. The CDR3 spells CASSLRAGEVPEQFF. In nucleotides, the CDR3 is TGTGCCAGCAGCTTAAGAGCGGGAGAAGTCCCTGAGCAGTTCTTC. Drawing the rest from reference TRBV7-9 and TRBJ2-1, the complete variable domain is DTGVSQNPRHKITKRGQNVTFRCDPISEHNRLYWYRQTLGQGPEFLTYFQNEAQLEKSRLLSDRFSAERPKGSFSTLEIQRTEQGDSAMYLCASSLRAGEVPEQFFGPGTRLTVL.

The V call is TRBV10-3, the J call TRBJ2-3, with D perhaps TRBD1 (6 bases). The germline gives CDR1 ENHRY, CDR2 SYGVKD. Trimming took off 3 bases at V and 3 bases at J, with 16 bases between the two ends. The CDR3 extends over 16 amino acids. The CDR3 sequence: CAISDTQGRVTDTQYF. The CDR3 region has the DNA TGTGCCATCAGTGATACACAGGGTCGAGTTACAGATACGCAGTATTTT.

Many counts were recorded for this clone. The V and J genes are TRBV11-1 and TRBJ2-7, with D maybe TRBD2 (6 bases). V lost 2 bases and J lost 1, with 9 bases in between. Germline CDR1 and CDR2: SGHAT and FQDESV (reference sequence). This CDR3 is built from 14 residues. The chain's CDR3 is CASSLFGSSYEQYF. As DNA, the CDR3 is TGTGCCAGCAGCTTATTCGGGAGTTCCTACGAGCAGTACTTC.

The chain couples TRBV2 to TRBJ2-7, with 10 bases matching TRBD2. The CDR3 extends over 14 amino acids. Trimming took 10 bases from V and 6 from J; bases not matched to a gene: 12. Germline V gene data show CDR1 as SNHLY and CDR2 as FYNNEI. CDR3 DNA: TGTGCCACCGGGGGAAGCGGGAGGGCCACCGAGCAGTACTTC. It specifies CATGGSGRATEQYF.

CDR3 amino acids: CASSVRQGATNEKLFF. CDR3 bases: TGTGCCAGCAGCGTCAGACAGGGAGCAACTAATGAAAAACTGTTTTTT. This chain links TRBV5-5 with TRBJ1-4; TRBD1 matches 7 bases. Trimming removed 4 bases from V and 0 bases from J; junction bases left unmatched: 6. Per the germline V gene, CDR1 is SGHKS and CDR2 is YYEKEE (reference sequence). The CDR3 is made up of 16 amino acids.

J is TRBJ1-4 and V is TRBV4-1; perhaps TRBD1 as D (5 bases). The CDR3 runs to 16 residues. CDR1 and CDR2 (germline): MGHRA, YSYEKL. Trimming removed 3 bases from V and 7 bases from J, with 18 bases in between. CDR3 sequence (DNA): TGCGCCAGCAGCCAGCCCGGGGGGGTGAGGGGTGAAAAACTGTTTTTT. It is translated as CASSQPGGVRGEKLFF.

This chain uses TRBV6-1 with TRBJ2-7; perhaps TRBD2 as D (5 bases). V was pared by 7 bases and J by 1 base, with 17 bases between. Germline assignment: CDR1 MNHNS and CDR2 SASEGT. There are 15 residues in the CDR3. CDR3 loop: CASTSGQQGSYEQYF. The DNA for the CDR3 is TGTGCCAGCACCAGCGGCCAACAAGGATCCTACGAGCAGTACTTC.

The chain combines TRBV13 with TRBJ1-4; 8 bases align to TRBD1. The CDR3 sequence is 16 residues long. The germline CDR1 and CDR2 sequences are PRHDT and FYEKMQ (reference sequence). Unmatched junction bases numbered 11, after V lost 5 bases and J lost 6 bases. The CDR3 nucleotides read TGTGCCAGCAGCCGTACCAGGGGGCGCCGGGATGAAAAACTGTTTTTT. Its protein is CASSRTRGRRDEKLFF.

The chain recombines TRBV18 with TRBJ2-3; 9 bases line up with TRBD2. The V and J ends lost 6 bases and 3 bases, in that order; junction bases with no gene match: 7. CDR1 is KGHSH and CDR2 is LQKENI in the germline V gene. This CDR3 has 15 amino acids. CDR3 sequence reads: CASSEGLAGTDTQYF. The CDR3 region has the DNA TGTGCCAGCTCCGAGGGGCTAGCGGGAACAGATACGCAGTATTTT.